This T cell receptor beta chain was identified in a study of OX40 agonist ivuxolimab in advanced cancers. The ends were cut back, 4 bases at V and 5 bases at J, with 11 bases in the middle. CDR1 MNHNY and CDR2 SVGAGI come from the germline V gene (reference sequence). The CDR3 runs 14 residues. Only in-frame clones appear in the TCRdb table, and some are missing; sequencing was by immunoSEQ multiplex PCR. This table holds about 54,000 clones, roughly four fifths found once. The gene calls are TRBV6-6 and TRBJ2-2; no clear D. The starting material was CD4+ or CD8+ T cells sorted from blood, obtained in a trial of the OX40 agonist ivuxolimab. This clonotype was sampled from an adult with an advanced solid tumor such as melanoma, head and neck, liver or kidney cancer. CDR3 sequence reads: CASSLKKQTGELFF. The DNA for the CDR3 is TGTGCCAGCAGTTTAAAAAAACAAACCGGGGAGCTGTTTTTT.